One and the same sample provided the 19 T cell receptor beta chains below, sequenced in a study of regulatory T cells in long-lasting Graves disease. Time point here: newly diagnosed GD, antithyroid drugs for less than 3 months. PBMC RNA served as the TCR library source. The TCR beta library used iRepertoire HTBI primers with Arm-PCR amplification of CDR3. Each CDR3 protein gets one entry after TCRdb re-called the multiplex PCR reads with MiXCR. The table records approximately 350,000 distinct CDR3 sequences, 12% of them present only once. The same data also went into a second study, on T cells in Graves' hyperthyroidism and ophthalmopathy.

The sequencing here drew on peripheral blood mononuclear cells (PBMCs), taken at new diagnosis, from a patient treated with antithyroid drugs. These receptor sequences come from a young woman with Graves disease.

The DNA of the CDR3 is TGTGCCAGCAGTTACACGGCCGGCTCTACTTACAATGAGCAGTTCTTC. Translated, it gives CASSYTAGSTYNEQFF. The chain carries TRBV6-9 and TRBJ2-1; no definite D call. This CDR3 comprises 16 residues. Germline V gene sequence: CDR1 MNHGY, CDR2 SVAAGI. V gave up 3 bases and J gave up 4 bases, with 16 bases separating them.

The table lists this clonotype with many counts. V usage is TRBV13 and J usage is TRBJ2-1; no reliable D call. V shed 5 bases and J shed 6 bases, with 11 bases lying between them. CDR1 is PRHDT, CDR2 FYEKMQ, per germline (reference sequence). There are 13 residues in the CDR3. The CDR3 sequence is CASSPPIFNEQFF. DNA for the CDR3: TGTGCCAGCAGCCCCCCGATTTTCAATGAGCAGTTCTTC.

The chain employs TRBV11-2 and TRBJ2-5, with 8 bases fitting TRBD2. CDR1 is SGHAT, CDR2 FQNNGV, per germline. The CDR3 is 17 amino acids. The J segment lost 4 bases and the V segment lost 4 bases, leaving 14 bases of the junction unmatched. The CDR3 DNA reads as TGTGCCAGCAGCTCAGGGGCTAGCGGGTGGCACGGAGAGACCCAGTACTTC. It yields the protein CASSSGASGWHGETQYF.

This clonotype came up many times. The V and J genes are TRBV20-1 and TRBJ1-5; tentatively, D is TRBD1 (5 bases). The CDR3 has 14 amino acids. Trimming stripped 5 bases from V and 0 bases from J, with 11 bases between. Germline values: CDR1 DFQATT, CDR2 SNEGSKA (reference sequence). The DNA for the CDR3 is TGCAGTGCTCGGGACGGCCCTAGCAATCAGCCCCAGCATTTT. It translates to CSARDGPSNQPQHF.

A few counts support this clonotype. The rearrangement links TRBV24-1 to TRBJ2-2, with D possibly TRBD2 on 6 matching bases. Trimming stripped 7 bases from V and 3 bases from J, with 11 bases between. The CDR3 covers 14 residues. CDR1 and CDR2 from the germline V gene are KGHDR and SFDVKD. The DNA for the CDR3 is TGTGCCACCAGCGGGAGTTTAGACACCGGGGAGCTGTTTTTT. It translates to CATSGSLDTGELFF.

Regarding this clonotype: This could be a read error, since a much larger clone is one nucleotide away. J is TRBJ2-2 and V is TRBV27, with unresolved D. The V and J ends lost 5 bases and 5 bases respectively, with 9 bases between them. This CDR3 spans 13 amino acids. Germline V lookup: CDR1 MNHEY, CDR2 SMNVEV (reference sequence). The CDR3 loop is CASSDWSTGELFF. For the CDR3, the DNA is TGTGCCAGCAGTGATTGGAGTACCGGGGAGCTGTTTTTT.

The gene calls are TRBV20-1 and TRBJ2-2; tentatively, D is TRBD2 (7 bases). The CDR3 covers 15 residues. CDR1 and CDR2 (germline): DFQATT, SNEGSKA (reference sequence). V was trimmed by 4 bases and J by 2 bases, leaving 14 bases between them. The CDR3 reads CSAIRGGGNTGELFF. The DNA of the CDR3 is TGCAGTGCTATCCGAGGGGGGGGAAACACCGGGGAGCTGTTTTTT.

With respect to this clonotype: Likely a read error: the CDR3 ends without its conserved phenylalanine or tryptophan. This chain uses TRBV2 with TRBJ2-3; D gene unclear. Trimming cost V 3 bases and J 2 bases, with 6 bases left between them. The germline V gene has CDR1 SNHLY and CDR2 FYNNEI. The CDR3 is 13 residues long. This CDR3 reads CASSDGITDTQYS. CDR3 in DNA: TGTGCCAGCAGTGACGGCATCACAGATACGCAGTATTCT.

This clonotype was counted many times. The chain joins TRBV9 to TRBJ1-6; D gene ambiguous. The V gene lost 4 bases and the J gene lost 7 bases, with 9 bases spanning the gap. The length of the CDR3 is 13 residues. Germline V gene lookup returns CDR1 SGDLS and CDR2 YYNGEE. The CDR3 region is CASSLRVNSPLHF. The DNA for the CDR3 is TGTGCCAGCAGCCTCAGAGTAAATTCACCCCTCCACTTT.

This clonotype was seen more than once but under ten times. The V gene is TRBV7-2, the J gene TRBJ1-5, with 7 bases matching TRBD1. CDR1 is SGHTA and CDR2 is FQGNSA in the germline V gene. The CDR3 spans 13 residues. V lost 11 bases, J lost 3 bases, and 7 bases stayed unmatched. CDR3 amino acids: CAGKGQHNQPQHF. For the CDR3, the DNA is TGTGCCGGCAAGGGACAGCACAATCAGCCCCAGCATTTT.

The sample holds many counts of this clonotype. This rearrangement joins TRBV6-1 to TRBJ2-7; 10 positions agree with TRBD2. This CDR3 contains 15 residues. The trim removed 6 bases at V and 2 bases at J, leaving 7 bases unmatched. Germline CDR1 is MNHNS and CDR2 is SASEGT. CDR3 amino acids: CASRSLAGPTYEQYF. The CDR3, as DNA: TGTGCCAGCAGATCACTAGCGGGACCCACCTACGAGCAGTACTTC.

Ten or more counts support this clonotype. The chain joins TRBV27 to TRBJ1-2, with TRBD1 matching over 9 bases. The V segment lost 6 bases and the J segment 0 bases; nucleotides outside the gene matches: 8. This CDR3 is built from 16 residues. CDR1 is MNHEY, CDR2 SMNVEV, per germline (reference sequence). CDR3 nucleotides: TGTGCCAGCAGGAGACAGGGACAGGGCTCTAACTATGGCTACACCTTC. Its translation: CASRRQGQGSNYGYTF.

V gene TRBV25-1 combines with J gene TRBJ2-2; D may correspond to TRBD1 or TRBD2 (5 bases each). CDR1 MGHDK and CDR2 SYGVNS come from the germline V gene. V was clipped by 3 bases and J by 5 bases, with 13 bases between them. The CDR3 extends over 15 amino acids. The DNA for the CDR3 is TGTGCCAGCAGTGAGAGGGGTCGAGATACCGGGGAGCTGTTTTTT. Its translation: CASSERGRDTGELFF.

This clonotype was detected a few times. The V call is TRBV19, the J call TRBJ1-6; D perhaps matches TRBD1 (6 bases). Germline V gives CDR1 LNHDA, CDR2 SQIVND (reference sequence). The CDR3 length is 18 residues. Trimming stripped 4 bases from V and 5 bases from J, with 21 bases between. CDR3 nucleotides: TGTGCCAGTAGTAAGGAGGCAGGGGTCTGGACTAATAATTCACCCCTCCACTTT. Translated: CASSKEAGVWTNNSPLHF.

The V call is TRBV12-3 or TRBV12-4, the J call TRBJ2-1; no clear D gene. This CDR3 is built from 15 residues. V was clipped by 3 bases and J by 6 bases, with 15 bases between them. The CDR3 here is CASSLVDFEINEQFF. The CDR3 bases are TGTGCCAGCAGTTTGGTAGATTTTGAGATCAATGAGCAGTTCTTC.

This clonotype occurred many times. This chain connects TRBV6-5 to TRBJ1-4; D is unresolved. This CDR3 contains 17 residues. The germline V gene has CDR1 MNHEY and CDR2 SVGAGI. Trimming pared 0 bases from V and 4 bases from J, leaving 15 bases between. CDR3 amino acids: CASSYSMATVFNEKLFF. The CDR3 DNA sequence: TGTGCCAGCAGTTACTCGATGGCCACAGTCTTTAATGAAAAACTGTTTTTT.

This clonotype was counted many times. V usage is TRBV6-1 and J usage is TRBJ2-3, with 10 bases aligning to TRBD1. This CDR3 spans 14 amino acids. Germline loops: CDR1 MNHNS, CDR2 SASEGT. Germline trimming cut 5 bases from V and 6 bases from J; bases unmatched to any gene: 5. The CDR3 DNA sequence: TGTGCCAGCAGTCCCGGGACAGGGGCCGATACGCAGTATTTT. Amino acids: CASSPGTGADTQYF.

This clonotype was seen many times. The CDR3 spells CASSLDGAQYF. Written as DNA, the CDR3 is TGTGCCAGCAGCTTAGACGGGGCGCAGTATTTT. The chain joins TRBV7-9 to TRBJ2-3; the D gene is possibly TRBD2 (5 bases). V was trimmed by 1 base and J by 10 bases, leaving 6 bases between them. Germline V gene sequence: CDR1 SEHNR, CDR2 FQNEAQ (reference sequence). The CDR3 is 11 residues long.

This clonotype was recorded a few times. The chain couples TRBV9 to TRBJ2-4; no clear D gene. V shed 0 bases and J shed 8 bases, with 18 bases lying between them. This CDR3 has 16 amino acids. Germline values: CDR1 SGDLS, CDR2 YYNGEE. CDR3 sequence reads: CASSVEGWAREDIQYF. As DNA, the CDR3 is TGTGCCAGCAGCGTAGAAGGGTGGGCCCGAGAGGACATTCAGTACTTC.